Below, 4 T cell receptor beta chains from the same sample are listed, as sequenced in a study of monozygotic twins with inflammatory bowel disease. Each CDR3 protein gets one entry in TCRdb, which reprocessed the 5' RACE reads and gives no DNA. This repertoire comprises under 350,000 distinct CDR3 sequences; its ten largest clones make up roughly 5.3%. Sequences were obtained from blood. These receptors all come from a human donor with ulcerative colitis or Crohn's disease, or a healthy co-twin of an affected twin (not recorded which).

The chain is built from TRBV7-9 and TRBJ1-1; the TRBD1 assignment by TCRdb is unverifiable without DNA. This CDR3 has 14 residues. CDR1 is SEHNR, CDR2 FQNEAQ, per germline (reference sequence). CDR3 sequence: CASSQDRSNTEAFF.

The chain uses TRBV7-9 and TRBJ2-7; no DNA is available, so the TRBD1 call from TCRdb remains unchecked. The CDR3 extends over 15 amino acids. Germline assignment: CDR1 SEHNR and CDR2 FQNEAQ (reference sequence). This CDR3 is CASSARQGRPYEQYF.

The rearrangement joins TRBV14 to TRBJ2-3; TCRdb lists TRBD1, though no DNA is available to test this call. Germline CDR1 reads SGHDN; CDR2 reads FVKESK. The CDR3 totals 18 residues. This chain's CDR3 is CASSQDPRRGTGTDTQYF.

J is TRBJ2-3 and V is TRBV7-2; TCRdb indicates TRBD2, and absent DNA this call remains unverified. This CDR3 contains 14 residues. Germline V gives CDR1 SGHTA, CDR2 FQGNSA. The CDR3 sequence is CASSLTRTRDTQYF.